A selection of T cell receptor beta chains follows, all from one sample in a study of blood T cells in healthy people across ages. TCRdb re-called the 5' RACE reads with MiXCR, one entry per CDR3 protein. This table has about 650,000 distinct CDR3 sequences, 40% to 65% appearing once. Material for sequencing was blood. These receptors all stem from an elderly woman in good health. Each CDR3 is given with its conserved first and last residue. Clone size is shown for a subset of rows, as once, few, many or a class of expanded clone.

15	TRBV7-9	TRBJ1-4	few	CASSFGLWTNEKLFF
15	TRBV5-1	TRBJ1-2	many	CASSLEDGANYGYTF
13	TRBV20-1	TRBJ2-4	-	CSARDTRANIQYF
15	TRBV29-1	-	-	CSVEDSPGLTYEQYF
20	TRBV7-2	TRBJ2-5	-	CASSPWRVGGGKRFQETQYF
13	TRBV15	TRBJ1-5	-	CATQHSSNQPQHF
15	TRBV6-5	TRBJ1-5	-	CASNAARDNNQPQHF
12	TRBV20-1	-	-	CSARGGVNEQYF
15	TRBV9	TRBJ2-3	-	CASNPTAGRTDTQYF
15	TRBV7-2	TRBJ2-2	many	CASRPPQGRTGELFF
13	TRBV5-5	TRBJ2-3	few	CASSWESVDTQYF
14	TRBV28	TRBJ2-5	many	CASSLGGYKETQYF
16	TRBV11-3	TRBJ1-2	-	CASSREGVAGDYGYTF
13	TRBV24-1	TRBJ2-5	few	CATGSSGRNEQYF
15	TRBV2	TRBJ2-2	-	CASSEVRVGTGELFF
17	TRBV4-1	TRBJ1-6	few	CASSQTYGPKTHSPLHF
15	TRBV3-1	TRBJ1-5	many	CASSPGVGAYQPQHF
14	TRBV3-1	TRBJ1-2	-	CASSRLGQNYGYTF
11	TRBV5-1	TRBJ1-1	once	CASRGDSEAFF
14	TRBV15	TRBJ1-5	-	CATSTTRVNQPQHF
15	TRBV7-2	TRBJ2-7	many	CASSLVSGLSYEQYF
17	TRBV12-3/TRBV12-4	TRBJ2-5	-	CASSRTSGRAGTETQYF